Below are 9 T cell receptor beta chains sequenced from a single sample in a study of CD8+ T cells in alopecia areata. RNA extraction was followed by reverse transcription into cDNA, which acted as the sequencing template. TCRdb's copy holds only in-frame clones and misses some; the assay was immunoSEQ multiplex PCR. The sample contains about 210,000 clones, about three fifths of which appear only once. The treatment denotes: oral pan-JAK inhibitor, 5-10 mg twice daily. Sample: CD4+ T cells sorted from blood, taken at week 4, from a patient treated with tofacitinib. The receptors derive from a human donor with alopecia areata.

The sample holds a few counts of this clone. The chain uses TRBV6-6 and TRBJ1-1; perhaps TRBD1 as D (5 bases). This CDR3 contains 13 residues. The V gene lost 6 bases and the J gene lost 0 bases, with 8 bases spanning the gap. Germline CDR1 MNHNY, CDR2 SVGAGI (reference sequence). CDR3 loop: CASRVQVNTEAFF. CDR3 in DNA: TGTGCCAGCAGGGTACAGGTGAACACTGAAGCTTTCTTT.

A few counts support this clone. The chain uses TRBV29-1 and TRBJ1-2; D perhaps matches TRBD1 (5 bases). V shed 1 base and J shed 2 bases, with 11 bases lying between them. CDR3 length equals 14 residues. Germline V gene data show CDR1 as SQVTM and CDR2 as ANQGSEA. CDR3 bases: TGCAGCGTTGAAGGCTTGGGGCTCAACTATGGCTACACCTTC. As protein: CSVEGLGLNYGYTF. Full variable domain (rest looked up from reference TRBV29-1 and TRBJ1-2): SAVISQKPSRDICQRGTSLTIQCQVDSQVTMMFWYRQQPGQSLTLIATANQGSEATYESGFVIDKFPISRPNLTFSTLTVSNMSPEDSSIYLCSVEGLGLNYGYTFGSGTRLTVV.

V and J are TRBV30 and TRBJ1-5, with D maybe TRBD1 (5 bases). CDR1 is GTSNPN, CDR2 SVGIG, per germline (reference sequence). V shed 2 bases and J shed 4 bases, with 9 bases lying between them. The CDR3 contains 13 residues. CDR3 nucleotide sequence: TGTGCCTGGAGTTCCAGGGCGAATCAGCCCCAGCATTTT. It codes for CAWSSRANQPQHF.

J is TRBJ1-2 and V is TRBV5-6, with D tentatively TRBD1 (6 bases). The V gene lost 0 bases and the J gene lost 6 bases, with 9 bases spanning the gap. Germline CDR1 is SGHDT and CDR2 is YYEEEE. This CDR3 comprises 13 residues. CDR3 in DNA: TGTGCCAGCAGCTTGGTAGCAGGGGATGGCTACACCTTC. Translated: CASSLVAGDGYTF. The complete variable domain, with remaining parts taken from reference TRBV5-6 and TRBJ1-2, reads DAGVTQSPTHLIKTRGQQVTLRCSPKSGHDTVSWYQQALGQGPQFIFQYYEEEERQRGNFPDRFSGHQFPNYSSELNVNALLLGDSALYLCASSLVAGDGYTFGSGTRLTVV.

This clone turned up a few times. The chain has TRBV29-1 and TRBJ2-7; D is perhaps TRBD1 (6 bases). Trimming took off 5 bases at V and 3 bases at J, with 11 bases between the two ends. Per germline, CDR1 SQVTM and CDR2 ANQGSEA. The CDR3 runs to 12 residues. The CDR3 reads CSVQQGIYEQYF. CDR3 nucleotide sequence: TGCAGCGTTCAACAGGGCATCTACGAGCAGTACTTC.

As for this clone: One end of the junction varies from germline; a read error may be responsible. V usage is TRBV19 and J usage is TRBJ2-3; D is perhaps TRBD2 (5 bases). From germline, CDR1 is LNHDA and CDR2 SQIVND (reference sequence). The CDR3 runs 14 residues. For the CDR3, the DNA is TGTGCCAGTAGTATTTCCCCTAGCACGGATACGCAGTATTTT. Translation: CASSISPSTDTQYF.

This clone was detected only a few times. The chain links TRBV7-9 to TRBJ1-6, with no clear D. Trimming pared 1 base from V and 9 bases from J, leaving 10 bases between. Germline CDR1 and CDR2: SEHNR and FQNEAQ (reference sequence). The CDR3 length is 14 residues. The CDR3: CASSLEGAGSPLHF. DNA of the CDR3: TGTGCCAGCAGCTTAGAGGGTGCGGGTTCACCCCTCCACTTT.

The J gene is TRBJ2-7, the V gene TRBV19; 8 positions agree with TRBD1. The V gene end was trimmed by 3 bases and the J gene end by 2 bases; junction bases not matched to a gene: 3. The CDR3 loop spans 14 amino acids. Looked up from germline, CDR1 is LNHDA and CDR2 is SQIVND (reference sequence). CDR3 protein: CASSIPGQAYEQYF. The CDR3 nucleotides are TGTGCCAGTAGTATCCCGGGACAGGCCTACGAGCAGTACTTC.

The V and J genes are TRBV5-4 and TRBJ1-5; a possible D gene is TRBD1 (5 bases). The V and J ends lost 0 bases and 6 bases respectively, with 10 bases between them. The CDR3 contains 14 residues. Germline CDR1 is SGHNT and CDR2 is YYREEE (reference sequence). CDR3 DNA sequence: TGTGCCAGCAGCTTGGCCGGGGGAAGTCAGCCCCAGCATTTT. Its translation: CASSLAGGSQPQHF.